Below, one TCR beta chain is given with its context. Its antigen is unknown. At the junction V is shortened by 1 base and J by 2 bases; bases outside the gene matches: 6. Including the terminal cysteine and phenylalanine, the CDR3 comprises 17 residues. Only the CDR3 DNA stays, 51 bases, in frame from base 1. The germline V gene encodes CDR1 SGHVS and CDR2 FNYEAQ. The library was generated by the immunoSEQ multiplex PCR assay. A mixture of 60 forward primers for TCR Vbeta segments and 13 reverse primers for TCR Jbeta segments was used in the multiplex PCR. Amplification of the CDR3 region of rearranged TCR beta genes was performed with a multiplex PCR assay on genomic DNA. The Illumina HiSeq System was used to sequence the amplified TCR beta libraries as 87-base-pair reads. The study's processing was this. A later analysis counted tens of millions of unique TCR beta chains across the 670 or so repertoires, and around 12 million of these chains were shared by at least two donors. A nearest-neighbor algorithm error-corrected the raw reads and collapsed the reads into unique sequences, merging closely related sequences to remove PCR and sequencing errors. Alignment of CDR3 sequences to IMGT reference sequences was used to assign V, D and J gene segments. For a sequence to be retained, a match of at least six nucleotides to both a V gene segment and a J gene segment was required. Rearrangements were called productive when the CDR3 lacked stop codons and stayed in frame with V and J; all others were non-productive. CDR3 was defined according to IMGT convention as the region running from the second conserved V-encoded cysteine to the conserved J-encoded phenylalanine. In an earlier analysis of more than 550 of the donors, sequences lacking an unambiguous match to a single V gene segment were excluded. An earlier analysis of a few hundred of the donors called V segments functional above 56.7% productive rearrangements and segregating when the between-donor standard deviation exceeded 5%. To diagnose cytomegalovirus status from the catalog of TCR beta chain sequences, a statistical classification framework was built. In a later analysis, TCR nucleotide sequences were compared against IMGT/GENE-DB human TR gene sequences so that V and J genes could be assigned. A later analysis assigned CDR3 sequences and most-parsimonious VDJ recombination scenarios with the TCRdist pipeline. In a later analysis, each TCR beta chain was defined by its CDR3 amino acid sequence together with its V-gene family, and reads without a unique V-gene family were excluded. As a way to deal with suspected cross-contamination and a sequencing artifact, a later analysis dropped 450 to 600 nucleotide sequences that were highly shared and had low generation probability. In a later analysis, a clonal expansion index for each public chain was calculated from normalized within-repertoire ranks of inferred template counts. In a later analysis, generation probabilities were computed using a VDJ recombination model fitted to out-of-frame rearrangements, and the results were checked against IGoR. In a later analysis, TCR-TCR, TCR-HLA and TCR-CMV co-occurrence was scored with hypergeometric tests, and a repertoire-size bias correction was applied to TCR pairs. To estimate false discovery rates, a later analysis permuted the HLA or CMV assignments 20 times. In a later analysis, co-occurring TCRs were grouped using DBSCAN, and TCRdist sequence similarity was added for clustering within HLA-allele-positive subsets. Co-occurrence clustering excluded repertoires with fewer than 30,000 or more than 120,000 public chains, plus five with anomalous nucleotide sharing. The immuneACCESS repertoire file appears here via TCRdb, limited to in-frame rearrangements. These files lack a portion of the clones; in checked studies, under half of the deficit traces to unresolved V genes, and the cause of the others is not known. The DNA was the basis for D and trimming; V, J and clone size are from that table. The sample's table lists a count of about 87,000 clones. 15% to 17% of the sample lies in the top ten.

This sample is drawn from a study of cytomegalovirus exposure and HLA in healthy donors (dated by TCRdb to 2016 to 2017). In the study overall: An earlier analysis of approximately 600 of the donors reported 250 to 350 Gb of sequence data and 117 million unique TCR beta sequences from 150 million to 200 million T cells. An early release covering roughly 600 HLA-typed donors comprised approximately 290 gigabases of sequencing data and around 80 million unique TCR sequences. The genetic ancestry cluster associated with self-reported Caucasian donors included over 80% of the 398 genotyped donors. The study aimed to test whether signatures of past pathogen exposure could be identified by cataloging public T cell receptors. The T cell repertoires of under 750 subjects were profiled by immunosequencing and related to cytomegalovirus serostatus. A separate validation cohort of roughly 120 different subjects was used in addition to the roughly 700-subject first cohort. The study combined high-throughput TCR immunosequencing, statistical association of individual TCRs with disease status, and machine learning to predict cytomegalovirus infection status. To study patterns of TCR occurrence, a later analysis re-analyzed previously published TCR beta repertoires from 550 to 800 donors and added high-resolution HLA genotyping. Rather than using new phenotypic data, the later analysis identified candidate immune exposures from TCR beta sequences and from how often those sequences occurred across donors. An earlier analysis of roughly 580 of the donors used high-throughput TCR beta sequencing to judge whether each TCR beta V gene segment behaved as functional or pseudogenic. Donor age, sex, ethnicity and CMV serostatus were compiled together with the repertoire data. Genome-wide SNP genotypes for about 65% of the roughly 700 donors were used in a later genetic analysis, which treated that subset as a discovery cohort. Every discovery cohort repertoire had been produced on one sequencing platform. HLA typing covered class I and class II loci at four-digit resolution. The number of donors typed differed by locus, with 629-630 for A, B, C, DRB1 and DQB1, around 520 for DQA1, about 610 for DPA1, and 400 to 490 for DPB1. A handful of DR-DQ haplotypes were treated as single units for association and clustering because of strong linkage in the cohort. On average, roughly 240,000 unique TCR beta nucleotide sequences were sequenced per donor among more than 350 genotyped donors of the cohort, with approximately 18% of those sequences being non-productive.

The cohort consisted of some 670 healthy bone marrow donors. At the time of sampling, all cohort members were nominally healthy, though unrecorded immune exposures were likely present. The donor was CMV seropositive and was included in the group of 289 seropositive cohort members. A peripheral blood sample was collected from each donor, and TCR beta sequencing was performed on peripheral blood mononuclear cells. Genomic DNA extraction from the blood cell samples was performed with the Qiagen DNeasy Blood Extraction Kit. On the study overall, not on this receptor specifically: A cluster of highly shared sequence variants was judged likely to represent a technical artifact of the sequencing pipeline. Roughly uniform sequencing depth across donors was assumed in presence/absence analyses, although this assumption may not hold. In an earlier analysis of 587 of the donors, most TCR beta V segments appeared in productive rearrangements about 87% or about 30% of the time, broadly matching IMGT annotations. A few of the identified cytomegalovirus-associated TCR beta chains were confirmed in vitro to be specific for cytomegalovirus antigens. CMV serostatus was the only immune exposure information available for the cohort. HLA typing was unavailable for some donors at each locus, so association tests used only the typed subset. The cohort was sequenced for TCR beta chains only, and without alpha or paired-chain data the features that could be detected were limited. Most CMV-associated TCR beta chains appeared to be HLA-restricted in a later analysis, and the HLA associations seemed to be driven largely by CMV exposure. Some IMGT-functional V segments, including TRBV6-2 and TRBV6-3, could not be told apart with the 87-base-pair reads, so those segments were excluded. Compared with the roughly 700-donor mean, donors in an Asian-associated ancestry cluster had fewer N-insertions in productive TCRs, according to a later genetic analysis. Linkage disequilibrium might explain the correlated functional status among segregating V segments, but an unknown experimental factor could not be excluded. A later analysis found that TCR association rates varied across HLA loci, with DRB1 alleles showing the most associated TCRs and HLA-C alleles the fewest. Because counts were too low, about 18 rarely observed V segments, including chromosome 9 orphons, were excluded from the earlier analysis of some 590 of the donors. At a false discovery rate of 0.05, a later analysis linked roughly 17,000 TCR beta sequences to specific HLA alleles. The authors suggested that the approach could potentially be extended to other disease states and immunological phenotypes. In a later genetic analysis, a missense DCLRE1C variant was associated with V-gene and J-gene trimming of TCR beta chains, and the association was replicated in an independent cohort. Strong co-occurrence of HLA alleles, especially DR and DQ, made assigning TCR associations to individual alleles difficult. The study gave a list of some 150 TCR beta chains associated with cytomegalovirus. The classifier was reported to diagnose cytomegalovirus status with high specificity and sensitivity in both the original and validation cohorts. Several of the top co-occurrence clusters appeared to be linked to parvovirus B19, influenza, CMV and Epstein-Barr virus, according to a later analysis. A further reported finding was that TCR beta sequences accurately predicted the HLA-A and HLA-B alleles for most subjects in the first cohort. Across donors, most TCR sequences were observed very rarely, whereas some public TCRs were present in many individuals. In a later analysis, HLA-associated TCR beta chains were found to be more clonally expanded and to have lower generation probabilities than equally common non-associated chains.

The chain is assembled from TRBV7-6 and TRBJ1-5; TRBD1 agrees with 9 junctional bases. The sequence was collected from a man aged 45-65 years in good health and CMV-seropositive. Source material: PBMCs. The CDR3 is CASSLGTGGLGNQPQHF. The nucleotide sequence reads as follows: TGTGCCAGCAGCTTAGGAACAGGGGGCCTCGGCAATCAGCCCCAGCATTTT.